The 17 T cell receptor beta chains given below trace back to one sample, sequenced in a study of T cell responses to AZD1222 COVID-19 vaccine (dated by TCRdb to the early 2020s). The library was made by the immunoSEQ multiplex PCR assay. The immuneACCESS repertoire file appears here via TCRdb, limited to in-frame rearrangements. These files lack a portion of the clones; in checked studies, under half of the deficit traces to unresolved V genes, and the cause of the others is not known. This sample is represented by about 67,000 clones; 83% of them were singletons. About 6.5% of the sample comes from the top ten. In the paper's terms, the time point label means: about 28 days (+/-7) after the second vaccine dose. The specimen was peripheral blood, collected 28 days after the second AZD1222 dose. The receptors were sampled from an adult who received the AZD1222 COVID-19 vaccine.

CDR3: CASKDDRGRDPLTDTQYF. In nucleotides, the CDR3 is TGTGCCAGCAAGGATGACAGGGGGCGCGACCCCCTCACAGATACGCAGTATTTT. The V gene is TRBV5-6, the J gene TRBJ2-3; TRBD1 matches at 10 bases. CDR3 length: 18 amino acids. J gave up 2 bases and V 6 bases, and 15 bases lay outside the gene matches. CDR1 SGHDT and CDR2 YYEEEE come from the germline V gene. Filled out from reference TRBV5-6 and TRBJ2-3, the complete variable domain reads DAGVTQSPTHLIKTRGQQVTLRCSPKSGHDTVSWYQQALGQGPQFIFQYYEEEERQRGNFPDRFSGHQFPNYSSELNVNALLLGDSALYLCASKDDRGRDPLTDTQYFGPGTRLTVL.

The J gene is TRBJ1-1, the V gene TRBV20-1; weak D call: TRBD1 (6 bases). The V gene lost 3 bases and the J gene lost 4 bases, with 18 bases spanning the gap. Germline-derived CDR1 and CDR2 are DFQATT and SNEGSKA (reference sequence). The CDR3 is made up of 15 amino acids. The DNA of the CDR3 is TGCAGTGCTAGTTTCGGGGGCTTGTCGAGCACTGAAGCTTTCTTT. Amino acids: CSASFGGLSSTEAFF.

The gene calls are TRBV27 and TRBJ1-6, with 8 bases identical to TRBD1. This CDR3 region has 14 residues. V shed 2 bases and J 8 bases; nucleotides not matched to a gene: 2. Germline CDR1 is MNHEY and CDR2 is SMNVEV (reference sequence). The CDR3 spells CASSLDRGYSPLHF. The CDR3 bases are TGTGCCAGCAGTTTAGACAGGGGTTATTCACCCCTCCACTTT.

The V gene is TRBV7-2, the J gene TRBJ1-5, with a weak D call TRBD1 (6 bases). This CDR3 comprises 16 residues. From germline, CDR1 is SGHTA and CDR2 FQGNSA. Trimming pared 0 bases from V and 6 bases from J, leaving 15 bases between. The CDR3 sequence is CASSLAGGGRGQPQHF. The CDR3, as DNA: TGTGCCAGCAGCTTAGCCGGAGGGGGTAGAGGTCAGCCCCAGCATTTT. The full variable domain, rest sourced from reference TRBV7-2 and TRBJ1-5, is GAGVSQSPSNKVTEKGKDVELRCDPISGHTALYWYRQSLGQGLEFLIYFQGNSAPDKSGLPSDRFSAERTGGSVSTLTIQRTQQEDSAVYLCASSLAGGGRGQPQHFGDGTRLSIL.

The chain is built from TRBV11-2 and TRBJ2-5; 11 positions match TRBD2. Trimming cost V 5 bases and J 1 base; bases outside gene matches: 15. This CDR3 has 19 amino acids. Germline CDR1 SGHAT, CDR2 FQNNGV. The CDR3 coding sequence is TGTGCCAGCAGCCCGACATACTCCACTAGCGGGGGCCTCCAAGAGACCCAGTACTTC. It translates to CASSPTYSTSGGLQETQYF. Based on the CDR3 plus reference TRBV11-2 and TRBJ2-5, the full variable domain is EAGVAQSPRYKIIEKRQSVAFWCNPISGHATLYWYQQILGQGPKLLIQFQNNGVVDDSQLPKDRFSAERLKGVDSTLKIQPAKLEDSAVYLCASSPTYSTSGGLQETQYFGPGTRLLVL.

This clone showed up just once. The CDR3 nucleotides read TGCGCCAGCAGCTTGGCTCCGCAACGGGGGACTGAAGCTTTCTTT. It specifies CASSLAPQRGTEAFF. The chain employs TRBV5-1 and TRBJ1-1; the D gene is possibly TRBD1 (5 bases). V lost 0 bases and J 5 bases, leaving 14 bases between the germline ends. The CDR3 runs to 15 residues. Germline CDR1 reads SGHRS; CDR2 reads YFSETQ.

The chain recombines TRBV7-6 with TRBJ2-2; 10 bases are shared with TRBD2. CDR3 length: 16 amino acids. V lost 5 bases and J lost 7; bases outside the gene matches: 10. Germline assignment: CDR1 SGHVS and CDR2 FNYEAQ. CDR3 loop: CASSGAGGPLGGELFF. DNA of the CDR3: TGTGCCAGCAGCGGAGCGGGGGGGCCCTTGGGCGGGGAGCTGTTTTTT.

The CDR3 DNA reads as TGTGCCACCAGCAGAGATCGACAGGGGTCCGATACGCAGTATTTT. Its protein product is CATSRDRQGSDTQYF. The rearrangement uses TRBV15 and TRBJ2-3; 8 bases agree with TRBD1. Germline V lookup: CDR1 LNHNV, CDR2 YYDKDF (reference sequence). The length of the CDR3 is 15 residues. V shed 0 bases, J shed 6 bases, and the junction held 5 bases outside the gene matches.

V usage is TRBV7-8 and J usage is TRBJ1-2; D might be TRBD1 (5 bases). Germline CDR1 and CDR2: SGHVS and FQNEAQ. This CDR3 has 14 residues. Trimming left V 2 bases short and J 6 bases short, with 13 bases between. The CDR3 sequence: CASSLSRVYNGYTF. The CDR3 DNA sequence: TGTGCCAGCAGCTTATCCAGGGTATACAATGGCTACACCTTC.

The V call is TRBV10-1, the J call TRBJ2-3; 10 bases align to TRBD2. The junction had 7 bases not matched to a gene; V was cut back by 4 bases and J by 9 bases. Looked up from germline, CDR1 is WNHNN and CDR2 is SYGVQD (reference sequence). The CDR3 runs 14 residues. CDR3 residues: CASSGSSGGRTQYF. CDR3 nucleotides: TGCGCCAGCAGTGGGTCTAGCGGGGGTCGGACGCAGTATTTT.

This chain joins TRBV19 and TRBJ1-2; the match to TRBD1 covers 7 bases. V was clipped by 6 bases and J by 2 bases; unmatched bases: 9. Germline loops: CDR1 LNHDA, CDR2 SQIVND (reference sequence). This CDR3 contains 15 residues. CDR3 residues: CASRMMTGSNYGYTF. The CDR3 nucleotides read TGTGCCAGTAGGATGATGACAGGGTCAAACTATGGCTACACCTTC.

This chain uses TRBV19 with TRBJ1-5; D may be TRBD1 (6 bases). V shed 3 bases and J shed 9 bases, with 18 bases lying between them. From germline, CDR1 is LNHDA and CDR2 SQIVND (reference sequence). The CDR3 has 15 amino acids. The DNA of the CDR3 is TGTGCCAGTAGTATTCCCTCAGGACAGAGCGGGCCCCAGCATTTT. Translating gives CASSIPSGQSGPQHF.

V usage is TRBV7-2 and J usage is TRBJ1-1; D gene unclear. Trimming stripped 3 bases from V and 6 bases from J, with 5 bases between. Per germline, CDR1 SGHTA and CDR2 FQGNSA. CDR3 size: 11 residues. The CDR3 is CASSFGAEAFF. Here the CDR3 DNA reads TGTGCCAGCAGCTTTGGGGCTGAAGCTTTCTTT. Based on the CDR3 plus reference TRBV7-2 and TRBJ1-1, the full variable domain is GAGVSQSPSNKVTEKGKDVELRCDPISGHTALYWYRQSLGQGLEFLIYFQGNSAPDKSGLPSDRFSAERTGGSVSTLTIQRTQQEDSAVYLCASSFGAEAFFGQGTRLTVV.

The rearrangement joins TRBV3-1 (or the pseudogene TRBV3-2) to TRBJ2-7; D remains ambiguous. The V and J ends lost 1 base and 5 bases respectively, with 6 bases between them. The CDR3 length is 12 residues. Germline CDR1 is LGHDT and CDR2 is YNNKEL (reference sequence). CDR3 sequence: CASSQGVDEQYF. The CDR3 DNA is TGTGCCAGCAGCCAAGGAGTCGACGAGCAGTACTTC.

The chain links TRBV11-2 to TRBJ2-3, with 11 bases identical to TRBD1. V lost 0 bases and J lost 5; bases outside the gene matches: 1. The CDR3 consists of 15 residues. Germline V gene data show CDR1 as SGHAT and CDR2 as FQNNGV. The CDR3 protein is CASSLEGQGVDTQYF. CDR3 DNA: TGTGCCAGCAGCTTAGAGGGACAGGGGGTAGATACGCAGTATTTT. The whole variable domain, remainder taken from reference TRBV11-2 and TRBJ2-3, is EAGVAQSPRYKIIEKRQSVAFWCNPISGHATLYWYQQILGQGPKLLIQFQNNGVVDDSQLPKDRFSAERLKGVDSTLKIQPAKLEDSAVYLCASSLEGQGVDTQYFGPGTRLTVL.

The rearrangement uses TRBV25-1 and TRBJ2-5; D not certain. Germline loops: CDR1 MGHDK, CDR2 SYGVNS. V gave up 0 bases and J gave up 4 bases, with 12 bases separating them. The CDR3 has 15 residues. The CDR3 loop reads CASSEYKGSIETQYF. In DNA, the CDR3 is TGTGCCAGCAGTGAATATAAGGGTTCCATAGAGACCCAGTACTTC.

Judged by abundance, this clone is medium-sized. The chain joins TRBV4-1 to TRBJ1-6; D might be TRBD1 (5 bases). The germline V gene has CDR1 MGHRA and CDR2 YSYEKL. CDR3 size: 16 residues. Trimming removed 3 bases at V and 8 bases at J, with 17 bases between. The DNA of the CDR3 is TGCGCCAGCAGCCAGAGGGGAGGTGATTGGTATTCACCCCTCCACTTT. Residues: CASSQRGGDWYSPLHF.